These 18 T cell receptor beta chains originate from one sample sequenced in a study of T-cell memory formation after mild COVID-19. TCRdb re-called the 5' RACE reads with MiXCR, one entry per CDR3 protein. This sample has fewer than 650,000 distinct CDR3 sequences, with 15% to 20% found just once. Sequenced sample: PBMCs or a T cell subset sorted from them (not recorded which). The receptors shown here come from an adult woman who had mild COVID-19 (a few samples of this study predate the infection). Cell type and time point are not known.

The chain joins TRBV5-5 to TRBJ1-6, with unresolved D. This CDR3 comprises 18 residues. Trimming removed 2 bases at V and 2 bases at J, with 17 bases between. From germline, CDR1 is SGHKS and CDR2 YYEKEE (reference sequence). CDR3 residues: CASSFHSTHGTYNSPLHF. Here the CDR3 DNA reads TGTGCCAGCAGCTTTCACAGTACACATGGAACCTATAATTCACCCCTCCACTTT.

This clonotype was seen a handful of times. This sequence joins TRBV29-1 and TRBJ1-1; unclear D gene. Germline CDR1 SQVTM, CDR2 ANQGSEA. Trimming took 4 bases from V and 1 from J, leaving 10 bases between them. The CDR3 runs to 13 residues. CDR3 nucleotide sequence: TGCAGCGTTGGTGTCGGGAGGAACACTGAAGCTTTCTTT. Protein: CSVGVGRNTEAFF.

This clonotype was observed a handful of times. The V gene is TRBV14, the J gene TRBJ2-7; 8 bases agree with TRBD1. Germline CDR1 and CDR2: SGHDN and FVKESK. The CDR3 runs to 15 residues. Unmatched junction bases numbered 12, after V lost 5 bases and J lost 6 bases. The CDR3 sequence: CASSYLQDRVGEQYF. Here the CDR3 DNA reads TGTGCCAGCAGCTATCTCCAGGACAGGGTCGGCGAGCAGTACTTC.

The chain combines TRBV2 with TRBJ2-1; 12 bases are a match to TRBD2. The V segment lost 5 bases and the J segment 5 bases; nucleotides outside the gene matches: 19. The CDR3 runs 20 residues. The germline gives CDR1 SNHLY, CDR2 FYNNEI. Written as DNA, the CDR3 is TGTGCCAGCAGTTCCAGCCAGCGTATCCTAGCGGGAGGGCTCGACAATGAGCAGTTCTTC. Amino acid sequence: CASSSSQRILAGGLDNEQFF.

This clonotype was counted between two and nine times. The chain recombines TRBV7-2 with TRBJ1-2, with a possible D match to TRBD1 (6 bases). The germline V gene has CDR1 SGHTA and CDR2 FQGNSA. Trimming took off 2 bases at V and 6 bases at J, with 19 bases between the two ends. The CDR3 extends over 16 amino acids. CDR3 amino acids: CASSLSIGQRVHGYTF. CDR3 nucleotides: TGTGCCAGCAGCTTATCTATCGGACAGAGGGTCCATGGCTACACCTTC.

V usage is TRBV6-5 and J usage is TRBJ1-1; D not certain. The V end was cut by 0 bases, the J end by 7 bases, with 9 bases between. CDR1 is MNHEY, CDR2 SVGAGI, per germline. This CDR3 region has 13 residues. The CDR3 here is CASSYSLTFEAFF. The CDR3, as DNA: TGTGCCAGCAGTTACTCGCTGACCTTTGAAGCTTTCTTT.

This clonotype was seen more than once but under ten times. The rearrangement uses TRBV21-1 and TRBJ2-7; the D call TRBD1 from the table was never checked on the DNA. TRBV21-1 is a pseudogene locus. The CDR3 covers 13 residues. CDR3 sequence (DNA): TGTGCCAGTGGGACAGGGGGGAACTACGAGCAGTACTTC. This translates into CASGTGGNYEQYF.

This clonotype has a handful of counts. CDR3 amino acids: CSVEVKASYEQYF. DNA of the CDR3: TGCAGCGTTGAAGTTAAGGCCTCCTACGAGCAGTACTTC. The rearrangement joins TRBV29-1 to TRBJ2-7, with D hard to call. Between the trimmed V and J ends, which lost 1 base and 0 bases, there was a span of 7 bases. The germline V gene encodes CDR1 SQVTM and CDR2 ANQGSEA. CDR3 length: 13 amino acids.

The chain is built from TRBV5-1 and TRBJ2-7; possibly TRBD1 or TRBD2 for D (6 bases each). CDR3 length: 16 amino acids. V dropped 4 bases and J dropped 0 bases, with 17 bases sitting between them. CDR1 is SGHRS, CDR2 YFSETQ, per germline. Written as DNA, the CDR3 is TGCGCCAGCAGCCCAGGGGCGGGACAAGCCTCCTACGAGCAGTACTTC. Protein product: CASSPGAGQASYEQYF.

The chain has TRBV4-1 and TRBJ2-7; TRBD1 might be the D (6 bases). The CDR3 is made up of 16 amino acids. V lost 1 base and J 0 bases, leaving 13 bases between the germline ends. CDR1 MGHRA and CDR2 YSYEKL come from the germline V gene. The CDR3 nucleotides are TGCGCCAGCAGCCAAGCTTCAGGGGACAACTCCTACGAGCAGTACTTC. As protein: CASSQASGDNSYEQYF.

This clonotype was seen a handful of times. The genes are TRBV29-1 and TRBJ2-5; D uncertain. Trimming removed 3 bases from V and 2 bases from J, with 10 bases in between. This CDR3 has 13 residues. The germline V gene has CDR1 SQVTM and CDR2 ANQGSEA. The CDR3 loop reads CSVESRLQETQYF. The CDR3 nucleotides read TGCAGCGTTGAGAGTCGGCTTCAAGAGACCCAGTACTTC.

The sample holds a few counts of this clonotype. The rearrangement joins TRBV5-5 to TRBJ2-2; 12 positions agree with TRBD2. The CDR3 contains 18 residues. V dropped 0 bases and J dropped 6; count of bases not matched to a gene: 9. CDR1 and CDR2 from the germline V gene are SGHKS and YYEKEE (reference sequence). CDR3 nucleotides: TGTGCCAGCAGCTTGGCCAGGAGGCTAGCGGGGGGGTCCGGGGAGCTGTTTTTT. Encoded protein: CASSLARRLAGGSGELFF.

In DNA form, the CDR3 reads TGTGCCAGCAGCCAAGAGCTAGCGGGAGGGTTGGAGACCCAGTACTTC. It encodes CASSQELAGGLETQYF. The genes are TRBV4-2 and TRBJ2-5, with 12 bases identical to TRBD2. The CDR3 loop spans 16 amino acids. Germline CDR1 and CDR2: LGHNA and YNFKEQ. V lost 0 bases and J lost 5; bases outside the gene matches: 4.

As to this clonotype: Relative to the germline gene, one junction end is altered; a read error may explain this. The rearrangement joins TRBV15 to TRBJ2-5; D gene ambiguous. Looked up from germline, CDR1 is LNHNV and CDR2 is YYDKDF (reference sequence). The CDR3 has 12 amino acids. The CDR3 region is CATSRDDLMVTF. Here the CDR3 DNA reads TGTGCCACCAGCAGAGATGATCTTATGGTTACTTTC.

This chain uses TRBV6-5 with TRBJ1-1; maybe TRBD1 (6 bases). V lost 5 bases to trimming and J lost 4 bases, with 11 bases between them. This CDR3 region has 13 residues. Germline assignment: CDR1 MNHEY and CDR2 SVGAGI. The CDR3 nucleotides are TGTGCCAGCAGTGGGATAGGGGGCACTGAAGCTTTCTTT. It codes for CASSGIGGTEAFF.

The chain carries TRBV6-5 and TRBJ2-7, with 8 bases lining up with TRBD1. J lost 5 bases, V lost 6 bases, and 9 bases had no gene match. The germline V gene has CDR1 MNHEY and CDR2 SVGAGI. The CDR3 consists of 14 residues. In DNA, the CDR3 is TGTGCCAGCAGAGTAGGGCAGGGGGCCCACGAGCAGTACTTC. Amino acids: CASRVGQGAHEQYF.

This clonotype was seen only a few times. The rearrangement uses TRBV6-2 or TRBV6-3 and TRBJ2-3, with D perhaps matching TRBD2 (5 bases). V lost 3 bases and J 2 bases, leaving 12 bases between the germline ends. CDR1 MNHEY and CDR2 SVGEGT come from the germline V gene. The CDR3 has 15 amino acids. CDR3: CASSYEDSITDTQYF. The CDR3 nucleotides read TGTGCCAGCAGTTATGAGGACTCGATCACAGATACGCAGTATTTT.

This rearrangement joins TRBV5-1 to TRBJ1-2; D might be TRBD1 (6 bases). Trimming took off 0 bases at V and 4 bases at J, with 10 bases between the two ends. The germline V gene encodes CDR1 SGHRS and CDR2 YFSETQ. This CDR3 contains 14 residues. CDR3 DNA sequence: TGCGCCAGCAGCTTGGCAGGGGACCGCTATGGCTACACCTTC. Amino acid sequence: CASSLAGDRYGYTF.